This entry is about one TCR beta chain. Its cognate antigen is unknown. Trimming took 5 bases from V and 2 from J; bases not matched to a gene: 3. The CDR3 has 12 amino acids. Germline V CDR1 and CDR2: GTSNPN, SVGIG (reference sequence). A multiplex PCR was run with 60 Vbeta primers and 13 Jbeta primers. This table comes from immunoSEQ multiplex PCR, and its TCRdb copy is limited to in-frame clones, with some not included. The data contain about 160,000 clones, approximately 79% of them seen just once; the ten biggest clones take up around 6.3%. The sample comes from a study of cytomegalovirus exposure and HLA in healthy donors. Study-level points and caveats: TCR beta chain V- and J-gene trimming was linked, in a later analysis, to a missense variant in DCLRE1C.

The clonotype was recovered from a man between 45 and 60 years old in good health and CMV-seropositive. The specimen was PBMCs. The chain has TRBV30 and TRBJ2-7; 7 nucleotides align to TRBD1. CDR3 nucleotide sequence: TGTGCCTGGGGGGGACAGACCTACGAGCAGTACTTC. It specifies CAWGGQTYEQYF.